Listed here is a single T cell receptor beta chain. Sequenced by immunoSEQ multiplex PCR; TCRdb stores in-frame clones only, minus some. The table records 310,000 or so clones, 87% of them present only once. The CDR3 is 19 amino acids. Trimming at V came to 6 bases and at J to 4 bases, leaving 23 bases not matched to a gene. Germline V gives CDR1 SGHVS, CDR2 FNYEAQ. The source of the sample is a study of blood T cell repertoires in COVID-19. As for the study in general: The analysed material was cDNA or gDNA that came from T cells, B-cell-depleted T cells, or PBMCs.

Living in roughly 25 US areas, the participants were between roughly 18 and 90 years of age. Which cohort a participant joined came from the clinical history participants gave. The TCR was taken from a woman between 18 and 29 years old who had recovered from COVID-19. The source material was PBMCs or T cells enriched from blood (not recorded which). This chain joins TRBV7-6 and TRBJ1-1, with 7 bases fitting TRBD1. The CDR3 DNA reads TGTGCCAGCAGTCACCCCGTAGACAGGGAACCCTTGATTAGCACTGAAGCTTTCTTT. As protein: CASSHPVDREPLISTEAFF.